These T cell receptor beta chains were read from a single sample in a study of T cells in Graves' hyperthyroidism and ophthalmopathy. In TCRdb, the multiplex PCR reads were re-called with MiXCR into one record per CDR3 protein. Of around 190,000 distinct CDR3 sequences in the sample, 17% were seen once. What was sequenced was blood. All receptors come from a woman aged 50 to 60 with Graves' hyperthyroidism. Both conserved end residues are part of each CDR3.

TRBJ1-5	TRBV18	CASSPDRGGNQPQHF
TRBJ2-2	TRBV2	CASSEQEIGTGELFF
TRBJ2-7	TRBV5-1	CASMGTGYYEQYF
TRBJ1-5	TRBV30	CAWSIFRGVQPQHF
TRBJ2-1	TRBV7-9	CASSLVGTVQDEQFF
TRBJ2-5	TRBV19	CASSPTSGGKETQYF
TRBJ2-7	TRBV29-1	CSVVLGYEQYF
TRBJ2-2	TRBV19	CASKRRAREDTGELFF
TRBJ2-3	TRBV12-3/TRBV12-4	CASSPRTGVSTDTQYF
TRBJ2-7	TRBV7-2	CASSSDRVAYEQYF
TRBJ2-7	TRBV6-1	CASRTGEYEQHF
TRBJ2-7	TRBV18	CASSPTTTYEQYF
TRBJ2-1	TRBV27	CASSHRDVYNEQFF
TRBJ2-7	TRBV6-6	CASSYSATSLSRGRSYEQYF
TRBJ1-5	TRBV7-2	CASSLATGGRQPQHF
TRBJ1-6	TRBV27	CASSFSGQGISPLHF
TRBJ2-7	TRBV3-1	CASSQETSGDTYEQYF
TRBJ2-1	TRBV19	CASSILAGGPNEQFF
TRBJ1-1	TRBV6-1	CASSDTKNTEAFF
TRBJ2-5	TRBV15	CATSRLGETQYF
TRBJ2-2	TRBV2	CASKTGGHTGELFF
TRBJ2-7	TRBV27	CASSPWAQGIDEQYF
TRBJ1-2	TRBV7-9	CASSPGPNLQGYTF
TRBJ1-1	TRBV12-3/TRBV12-4	CASGPGVTEAFF
TRBJ2-7	TRBV10-3	CAIRDRQYEQYF
TRBJ2-5	TRBV6-1	CAISESGGGGTQYF
TRBJ2-2	TRBV15	CATLGGGSGITGELFF
TRBJ2-7	TRBV20-1	CSASMTDYEQYF
TRBJ2-2	TRBV6-1	CASDIEGPPLFGELFF
TRBJ1-1	TRBV14	CASSQGGGLNTEAFF
TRBJ2-2	TRBV6-1	CASSDGGNTGELFF
TRBJ1-2	TRBV15	CATSRDRVLGGGGYTF
TRBJ2-7	TRBV4-1	CASSQVQAYEQYF
TRBJ2-3	TRBV18	CASSYVVLAGVADTQYF
TRBJ2-7	TRBV10-3	CAISDKDGQISYEQYF
TRBJ2-1	TRBV12-3/TRBV12-4	CASRRQNNEQFF
TRBJ1-1	TRBV30	CAWSVTGYTEAFF
TRBJ1-6	TRBV20-1	CSAMGHANSPLHF
TRBJ2-2	TRBV12-3/TRBV12-4	CASSLPRDTGELFF